One and the same sample provided the 9 T cell receptor beta chains below, sequenced in a study of T-cell reconstitution after alpha-beta-depleted transplantation in children. Unique molecular identifiers were used in preparing the TCRbeta library. TCRdb reprocessed the PCR reads via MiXCR and lists one record per CDR3 protein. The sample carries 600,000 to 700,000 distinct CDR3 sequences, roughly 15% recorded once. The sample here was PBMCs from the stem cell graft donor, taken from the stem cell graft. All receptors come from a human donor who donated a stem cell graft to a child with acute myeloid leukemia.

The rearrangement links TRBV7-1 to TRBJ2-7, with TRBD1 matching 9 bases. TRBV7-1 is assigned to the ORF class and has an uncertain function. V shed 7 bases and J 5 bases; nucleotides not matched to a gene: 15. CDR3 size: 16 residues. The CDR3 spells CASTPPVGQGRHEQYV. The CDR3 nucleotides are TGTGCCAGCACTCCCCCCGTAGGACAGGGGAGACACGAGCAGTACGTC.

The rearrangement links TRBV28 to TRBJ1-5; D gene uncertain. The CDR3 has 14 amino acids. V dropped 3 bases and J dropped 3 bases, with 9 bases sitting between them. Germline assignment: CDR1 MDHEN and CDR2 SYDVKM. The CDR3, as DNA: TGTGCCAGCAGTTTTGCAGCGTACAATCAGCCCCAGCATTTT. Its protein product is CASSFAAYNQPQHF.

This clonotype was observed a handful of times. V gene TRBV7-9 combines with J gene TRBJ1-5, with D possibly matching TRBD1 (6 bases). The germline V gene encodes CDR1 SEHNR and CDR2 FQNEAQ (reference sequence). The ends were cut back, 2 bases at V and 10 bases at J, with 12 bases in the middle. This CDR3 spans 13 amino acids. For the CDR3, the DNA is TGTGCCAGCAGCTTAAACGAGGGGGGACCCCAGCATTTT. Protein: CASSLNEGGPQHF.

This clonotype has only a few counts. The DNA of the CDR3 is TGCGCCAGCAGCTTGGATGGAGGGGGCAATGGCGACGAGCAGTACGTC. This translates into CASSLDGGGNGDEQYV. The chain is built from TRBV5-1 and TRBJ2-7; D is possibly TRBD1 (7 bases). The CDR3 is 16 amino acids. Germline-derived CDR1 and CDR2 are SGHRS and YFSETQ. Trimming removed 0 bases at V and 5 bases at J, with 18 bases between.

The chain is built from TRBV5-1 and TRBJ1-1; D ambiguous. V was pared by 2 bases and J by 5 bases, with 13 bases between. Germline V CDR1 and CDR2: SGHRS, YFSETQ. The CDR3 covers 14 residues. Here the CDR3 reads CASSFLGKKTEAFF. The CDR3 coding sequence is TGCGCCAGCAGCTTTCTTGGAAAGAAGACTGAAGCTTTCTTT.

This clonotype appeared many times. V and J are TRBV20-1 and TRBJ2-4; no definite D call. Trimming stripped 5 bases from V and 2 bases from J, with 13 bases between. This CDR3 spans 14 amino acids. Germline CDR1 is DFQATT and CDR2 is SNEGSKA (reference sequence). The CDR3 spells CSASDSKTKNIQYF. The DNA of the CDR3 is TGCAGTGCTTCCGATTCCAAAACCAAAAACATTCAGTACTTC.

Ten or more counts support this clonotype. This chain uses TRBV20-1 with TRBJ2-4; no clear D gene. Germline-derived CDR1 and CDR2 are DFQATT and SNEGSKA (reference sequence). The CDR3 is 12 residues long. Trimming cost V 3 bases and J 5 bases, with 8 bases left between them. This CDR3 is CSARKGENIQYF. The CDR3 region has the DNA TGCAGTGCTAGGAAAGGAGAAAACATTCAGTACTTC.

This clonotype was seen at least ten times. The V and J genes are TRBV20-1 and TRBJ2-3; 9 nucleotides line up with TRBD2. V shed 3 bases and J 3 bases; nucleotides not matched to a gene: 7. The CDR3 totals 15 residues. Per germline, CDR1 DFQATT and CDR2 SNEGSKA (reference sequence). CDR3 nucleotide sequence: TGCAGTGCTAGGTCTGGGACTAGCCCAACAGATACGCAGTATTTT. It is translated as CSARSGTSPTDTQYF.

The sample holds many counts of this clonotype. The chain joins TRBV5-6 to TRBJ2-3; 7 nucleotides agree with TRBD2. CDR3 length: 17 amino acids. V lost 5 bases and J lost 0; bases outside the gene matches: 12. Germline V lookup: CDR1 SGHDT, CDR2 YYEEEE. The CDR3 here is CASRWALAESSTDTQYF. CDR3 bases: TGTGCCAGCAGGTGGGCTCTAGCGGAATCTAGCACAGATACGCAGTATTTT.